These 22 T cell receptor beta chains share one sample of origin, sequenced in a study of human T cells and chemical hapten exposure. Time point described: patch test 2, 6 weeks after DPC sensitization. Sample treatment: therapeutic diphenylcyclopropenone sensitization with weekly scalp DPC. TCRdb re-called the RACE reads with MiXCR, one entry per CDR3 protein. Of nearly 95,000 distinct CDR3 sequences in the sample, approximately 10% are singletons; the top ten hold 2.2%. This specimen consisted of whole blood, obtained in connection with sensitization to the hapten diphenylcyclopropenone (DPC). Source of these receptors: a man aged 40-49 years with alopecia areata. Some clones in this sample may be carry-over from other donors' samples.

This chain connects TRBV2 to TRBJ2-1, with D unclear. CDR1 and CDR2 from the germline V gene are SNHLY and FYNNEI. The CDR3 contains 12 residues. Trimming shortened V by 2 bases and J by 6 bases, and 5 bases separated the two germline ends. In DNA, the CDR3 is TGTGCCAGCAGTGAAAGAGCCAATGAGCAGTTCTTC. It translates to CASSERANEQFF.

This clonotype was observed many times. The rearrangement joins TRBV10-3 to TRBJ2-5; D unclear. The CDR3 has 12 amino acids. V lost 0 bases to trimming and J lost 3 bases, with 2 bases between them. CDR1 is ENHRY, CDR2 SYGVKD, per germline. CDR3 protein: CAISESEETQYF. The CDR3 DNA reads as TGTGCCATCAGTGAGTCGGAAGAGACCCAGTACTTC.

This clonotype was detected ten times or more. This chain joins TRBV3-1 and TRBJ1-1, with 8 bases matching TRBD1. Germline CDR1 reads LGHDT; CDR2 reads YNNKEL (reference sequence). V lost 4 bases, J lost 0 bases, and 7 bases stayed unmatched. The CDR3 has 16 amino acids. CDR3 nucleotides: TGTGCCAGCAGCCCAGGGGGCCCCGAGATGAACACTGAAGCTTTCTTT. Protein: CASSPGGPEMNTEAFF.

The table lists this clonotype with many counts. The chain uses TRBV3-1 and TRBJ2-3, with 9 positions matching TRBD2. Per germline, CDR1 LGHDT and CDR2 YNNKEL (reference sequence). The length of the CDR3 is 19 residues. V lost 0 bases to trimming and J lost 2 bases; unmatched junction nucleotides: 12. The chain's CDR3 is CASSQDALASGKHTDTQYF. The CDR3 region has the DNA TGTGCCAGCAGCCAAGATGCGCTGGCTAGCGGGAAACACACAGATACGCAGTATTTT.

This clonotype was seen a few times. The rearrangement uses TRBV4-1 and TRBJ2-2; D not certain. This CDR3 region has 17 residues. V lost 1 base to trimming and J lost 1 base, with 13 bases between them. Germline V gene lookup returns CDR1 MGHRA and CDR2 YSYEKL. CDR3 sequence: CASSQATRDQNTGELFF. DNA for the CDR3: TGCGCCAGCAGCCAAGCCACCCGCGACCAGAACACCGGGGAGCTGTTTTTT.

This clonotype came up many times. CDR3 loop: CASSYWGKQETQYF. The CDR3 DNA sequence: TGTGCCAGCAGTTACTGGGGTAAACAAGAGACCCAGTACTTC. The V call is TRBV6-5, the J call TRBJ2-5; no definite D call. V dropped 1 base and J dropped 2 bases, with 8 bases sitting between them. Germline-derived CDR1 and CDR2 are MNHEY and SVGAGI. The CDR3 runs 14 residues.

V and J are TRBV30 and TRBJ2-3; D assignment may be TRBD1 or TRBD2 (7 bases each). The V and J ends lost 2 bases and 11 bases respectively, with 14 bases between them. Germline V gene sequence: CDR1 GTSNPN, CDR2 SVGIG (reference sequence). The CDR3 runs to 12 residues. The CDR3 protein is CAWSPQGGVQYF. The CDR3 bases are TGTGCCTGGAGTCCGCAGGGGGGGGTGCAGTATTTT.

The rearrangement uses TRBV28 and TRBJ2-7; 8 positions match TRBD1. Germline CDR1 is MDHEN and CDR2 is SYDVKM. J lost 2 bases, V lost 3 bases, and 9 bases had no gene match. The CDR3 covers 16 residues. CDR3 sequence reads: CASSFLPDRGTYEQYF. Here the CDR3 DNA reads TGTGCCAGCAGTTTCCTCCCCGACAGGGGAACCTACGAGCAGTACTTC.

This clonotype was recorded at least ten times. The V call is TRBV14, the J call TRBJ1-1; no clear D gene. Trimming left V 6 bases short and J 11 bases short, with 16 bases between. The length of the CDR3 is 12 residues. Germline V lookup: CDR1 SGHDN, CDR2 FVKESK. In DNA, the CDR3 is TGTGCCAGCAGGGACGCCAGCGTCTGGGCTTTCTTT. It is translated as CASRDASVWAFF.

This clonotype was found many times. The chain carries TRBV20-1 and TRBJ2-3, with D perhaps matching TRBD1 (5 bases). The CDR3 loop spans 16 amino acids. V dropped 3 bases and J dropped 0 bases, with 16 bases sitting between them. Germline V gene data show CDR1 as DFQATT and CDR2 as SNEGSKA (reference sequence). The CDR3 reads CSASGSGMSSTDTQYF. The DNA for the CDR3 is TGCAGTGCTAGTGGCTCAGGGATGAGTAGCACAGATACGCAGTATTTT.

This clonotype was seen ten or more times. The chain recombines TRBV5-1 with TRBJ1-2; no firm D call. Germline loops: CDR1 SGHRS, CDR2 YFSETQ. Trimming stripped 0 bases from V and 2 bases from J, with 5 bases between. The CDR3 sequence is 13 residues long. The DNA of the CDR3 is TGCGCCAGCAGCTTGGACAGCAACTATGGCTACACCTTC. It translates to CASSLDSNYGYTF. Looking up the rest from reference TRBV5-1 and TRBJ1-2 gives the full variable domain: KAGVTQTPRYLIKTRGQQVTLSCSPISGHRSVSWYQQTPGQGLQFLFEYFSETQRNKGNFPGRFSGRQFSNSRSEMNVSTLELGDSALYLCASSLDSNYGYTFGSGTRLTVV.

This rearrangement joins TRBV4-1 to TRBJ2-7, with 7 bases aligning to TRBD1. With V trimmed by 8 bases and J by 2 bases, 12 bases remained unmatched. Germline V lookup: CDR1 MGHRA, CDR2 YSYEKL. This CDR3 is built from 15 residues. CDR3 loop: CASSGVSGTAYEQYF. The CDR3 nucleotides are TGCGCCAGCTCCGGAGTCTCCGGGACAGCCTACGAGCAGTACTTC.

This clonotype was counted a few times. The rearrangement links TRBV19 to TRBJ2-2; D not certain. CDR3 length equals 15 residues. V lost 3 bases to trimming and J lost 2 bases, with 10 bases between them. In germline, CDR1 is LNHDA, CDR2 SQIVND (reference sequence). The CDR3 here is CASSMSGINTGELFF. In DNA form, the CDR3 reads TGTGCCAGTAGTATGAGTGGTATAAACACCGGGGAGCTGTTTTTT.

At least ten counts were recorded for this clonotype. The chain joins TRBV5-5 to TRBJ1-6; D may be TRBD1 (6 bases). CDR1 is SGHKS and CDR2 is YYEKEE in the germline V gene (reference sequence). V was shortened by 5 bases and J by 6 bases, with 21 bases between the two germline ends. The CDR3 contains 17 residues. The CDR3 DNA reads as TGTGCCAGCAGAAGGAGATTCTCAGGGGCACTTAATTCACCCCTCCACTTT. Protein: CASRRRFSGALNSPLHF. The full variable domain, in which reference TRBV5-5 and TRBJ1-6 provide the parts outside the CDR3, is DAGVTQSPTHLIKTRGQQVTLRCSPISGHKSVSWYQQVLGQGPQFIFQYYEKEERGRGNFPDRFSARQFPNYSSELNVNALLLGDSALYLCASRRRFSGALNSPLHFGNGTRLTVT.

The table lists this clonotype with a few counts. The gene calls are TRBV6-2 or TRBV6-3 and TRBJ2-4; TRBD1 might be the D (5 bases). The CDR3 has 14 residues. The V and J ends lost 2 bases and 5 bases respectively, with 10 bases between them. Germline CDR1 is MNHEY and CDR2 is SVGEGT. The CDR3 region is CASSYDSLENIQYF. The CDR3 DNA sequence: TGTGCCAGCAGTTACGACAGCCTTGAAAACATTCAGTACTTC.

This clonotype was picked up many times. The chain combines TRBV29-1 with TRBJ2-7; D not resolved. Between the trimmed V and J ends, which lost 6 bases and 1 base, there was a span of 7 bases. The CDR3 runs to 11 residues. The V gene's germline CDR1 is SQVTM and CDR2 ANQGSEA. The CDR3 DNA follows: TGCAGCGTAATAAGTTCCTACGAGCAGTACGTC. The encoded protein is CSVISSYEQYV.

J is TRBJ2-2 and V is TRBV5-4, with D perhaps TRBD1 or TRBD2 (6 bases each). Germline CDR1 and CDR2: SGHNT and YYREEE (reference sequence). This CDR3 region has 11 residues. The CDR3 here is CVQGGTGELFF. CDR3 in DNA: TGTGTACAGGGAGGCACCGGGGAGCTGTTTTTT.

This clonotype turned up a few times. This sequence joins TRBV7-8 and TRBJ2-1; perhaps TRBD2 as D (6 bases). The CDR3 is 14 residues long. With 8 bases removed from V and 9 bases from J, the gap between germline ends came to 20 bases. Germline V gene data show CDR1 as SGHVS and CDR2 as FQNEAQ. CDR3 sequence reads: CASSPGTPIGEQFF. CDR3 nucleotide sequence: TGTGCCAGCTCCCCCGGGACTCCGATTGGTGAGCAGTTCTTC. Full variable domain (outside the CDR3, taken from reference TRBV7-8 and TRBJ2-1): GAGVSQSPRYKVAKRGQDVALRCDPISGHVSLFWYQQALGQGPEFLTYFQNEAQLDKSGLPSDRFFAERPEGSVSTLKIQRTQQEDSAVYLCASSPGTPIGEQFFGPGTRLTVL.

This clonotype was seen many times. CDR3 residues: CASSLAGRAADTQYF. As DNA, the CDR3 is TGTGCCAGCAGTTTAGCCGGGAGAGCAGCAGATACGCAGTATTTT. The rearrangement uses TRBV27 and TRBJ2-3; the D gene is possibly TRBD2 (6 bases). Trimming removed 2 bases at V and 4 bases at J, with 13 bases between. Germline CDR1 reads MNHEY; CDR2 reads SMNVEV (reference sequence). This CDR3 is built from 15 residues.

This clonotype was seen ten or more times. In DNA form, the CDR3 reads TGTGCCATCAGTGAGTCGCTTGGCTCCCGAGGAGATACGCAGTATTTT. Amino acids: CAISESLGSRGDTQYF. V is TRBV10-3 and J is TRBJ2-3; D not certain. Germline CDR1 is ENHRY and CDR2 is SYGVKD. Trimming removed 0 bases at V and 5 bases at J, with 15 bases between. The CDR3 is 16 amino acids.

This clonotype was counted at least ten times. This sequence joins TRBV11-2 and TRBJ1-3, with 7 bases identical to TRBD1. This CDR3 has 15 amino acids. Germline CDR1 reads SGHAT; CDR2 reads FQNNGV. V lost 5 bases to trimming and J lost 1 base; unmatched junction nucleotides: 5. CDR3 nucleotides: TGTGCCAGCAGCACCGGGACAGCATCTGGAAACACCATATATTTT. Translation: CASSTGTASGNTIYF.

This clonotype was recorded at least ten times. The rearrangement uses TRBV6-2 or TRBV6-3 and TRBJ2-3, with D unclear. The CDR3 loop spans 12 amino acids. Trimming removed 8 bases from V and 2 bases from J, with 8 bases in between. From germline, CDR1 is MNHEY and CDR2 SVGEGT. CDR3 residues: CASRLSTDTQYF. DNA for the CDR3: TGTGCCAGCCGTCTTTCCACAGATACGCAGTATTTT.